This record looks at one TCR beta chain sequence and its context. The entry originates in a study of blood T cell repertoires in COVID-19. Study information: Samples representing acute and convalescent COVID-19 were sourced from the United States, Italy and Spain.

The CDR3 runs to 16 residues. Participants came from around 25 US areas, aged about 18 to 95 years. Membership in each cohort depended on participant-reported clinical history. The protocol was immunoSEQ multiplex PCR, while the TCRdb copy is restricted to in-frame clones and leaves out a portion. The sample contains a few hundred thousand clones, around nine tenths of which appear only once. Input material: PBMCs or T cells enriched from blood (not recorded which). The V gene is TRBV21-1, the J gene TRBJ2-7; the table names TRBD2, a call not compared with the DNA. TRBV21-1 is marked as a pseudogene. This receptor was taken from a woman aged 30 to 39 who had recovered from COVID-19. CDR3 nucleotides: TGTGCCAGCAGCGGACGACTAGTCCCTTACTCCTACGAGCAGTACTTC. Its protein product is CASSGRLVPYSYEQYF.